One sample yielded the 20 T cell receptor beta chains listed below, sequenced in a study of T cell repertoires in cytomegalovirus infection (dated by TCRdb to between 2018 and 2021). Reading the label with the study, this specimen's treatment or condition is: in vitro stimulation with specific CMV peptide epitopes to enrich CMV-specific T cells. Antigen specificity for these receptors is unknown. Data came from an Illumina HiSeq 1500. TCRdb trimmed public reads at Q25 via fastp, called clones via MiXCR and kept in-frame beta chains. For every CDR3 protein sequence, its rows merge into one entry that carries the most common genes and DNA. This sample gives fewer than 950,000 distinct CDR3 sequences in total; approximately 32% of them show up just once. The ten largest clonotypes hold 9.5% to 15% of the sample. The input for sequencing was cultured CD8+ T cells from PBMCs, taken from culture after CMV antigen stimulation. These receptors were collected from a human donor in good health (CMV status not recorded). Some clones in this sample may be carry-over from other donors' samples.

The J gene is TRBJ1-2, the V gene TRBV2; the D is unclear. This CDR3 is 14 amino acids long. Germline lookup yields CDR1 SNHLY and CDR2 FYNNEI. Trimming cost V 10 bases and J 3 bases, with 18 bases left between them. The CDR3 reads CATLQWQRDYGYTF. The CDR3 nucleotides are TGTGCCACCCTCCAGTGGCAGCGGGACTATGGCTACACCTTC.

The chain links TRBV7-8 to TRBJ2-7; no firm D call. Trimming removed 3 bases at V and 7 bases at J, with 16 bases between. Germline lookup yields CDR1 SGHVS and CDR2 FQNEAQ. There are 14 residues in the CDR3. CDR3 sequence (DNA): TGTGCCAGCAGCTTTCGTAGGACCGTTGGAGAGCAGTACGTC. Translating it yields CASSFRRTVGEQYV.

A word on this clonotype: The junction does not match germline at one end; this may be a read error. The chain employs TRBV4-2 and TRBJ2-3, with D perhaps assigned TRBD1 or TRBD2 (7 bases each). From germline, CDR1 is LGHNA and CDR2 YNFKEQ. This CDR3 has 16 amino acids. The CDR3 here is CASSTNQGGSTETQYF. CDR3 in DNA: TGTGCCAGCAGTACCAACCAGGGGGGGAGCACAGAGACGCAGTATTTT.

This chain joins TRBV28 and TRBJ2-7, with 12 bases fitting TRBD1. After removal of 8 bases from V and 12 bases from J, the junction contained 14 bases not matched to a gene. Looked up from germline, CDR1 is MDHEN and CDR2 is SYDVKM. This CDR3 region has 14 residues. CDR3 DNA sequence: TGTGCCAGCGGAGGGACAGGGGGCGCGTGGGTTCGGTACGTC. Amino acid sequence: CASGGTGGAWVRYV.

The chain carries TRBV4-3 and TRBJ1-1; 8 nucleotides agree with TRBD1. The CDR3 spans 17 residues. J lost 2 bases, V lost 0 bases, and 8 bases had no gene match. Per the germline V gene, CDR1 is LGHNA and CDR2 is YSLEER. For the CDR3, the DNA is TGCGCCAGCAGCCAAGATGTCGGGACAGGTAGAAACACTGAAGCTTTCTTT. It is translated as CASSQDVGTGRNTEAFF.

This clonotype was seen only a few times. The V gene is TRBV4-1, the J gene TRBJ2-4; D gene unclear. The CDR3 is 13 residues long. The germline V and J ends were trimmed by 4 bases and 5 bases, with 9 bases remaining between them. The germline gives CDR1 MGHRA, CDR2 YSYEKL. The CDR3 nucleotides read TGCGCCAGCAGCCTCGGCAGAGAAAACATTCAGTACTTC. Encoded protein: CASSLGRENIQYF.

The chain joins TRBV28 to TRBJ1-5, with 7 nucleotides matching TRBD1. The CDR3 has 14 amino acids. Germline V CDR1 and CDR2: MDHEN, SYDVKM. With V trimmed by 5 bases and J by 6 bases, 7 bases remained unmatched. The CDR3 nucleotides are TGTGCCAGCAGTGGAGACAGGGCGACTCAGCCCCAGCATTTT. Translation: CASSGDRATQPQHF.

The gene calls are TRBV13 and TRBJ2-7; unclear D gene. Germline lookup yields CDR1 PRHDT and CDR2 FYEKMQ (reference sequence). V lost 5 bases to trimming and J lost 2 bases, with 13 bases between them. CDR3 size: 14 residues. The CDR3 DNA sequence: TGTGCCAGCAGCCGGATAGACTCCCCCTACGAGCAGTACGTC. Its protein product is CASSRIDSPYEQYV.

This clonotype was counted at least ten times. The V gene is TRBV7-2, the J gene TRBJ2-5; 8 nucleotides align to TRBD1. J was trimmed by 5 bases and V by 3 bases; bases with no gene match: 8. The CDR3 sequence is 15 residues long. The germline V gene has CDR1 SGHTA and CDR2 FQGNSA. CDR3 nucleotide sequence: TGTGCCAGCAGCTTTGGGACAGGTGGCGAGGAGACCCAGTACTTC. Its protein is CASSFGTGGEETQYF.

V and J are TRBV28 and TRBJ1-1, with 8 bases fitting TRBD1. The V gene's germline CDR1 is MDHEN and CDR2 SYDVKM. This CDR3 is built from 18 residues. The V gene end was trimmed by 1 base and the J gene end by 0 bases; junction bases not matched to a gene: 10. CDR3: CASSLYLGSGGMNTEAFF. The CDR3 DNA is TGTGCCAGCAGTTTATATCTCGGGTCAGGGGGCATGAACACTGAAGCTTTCTTT.

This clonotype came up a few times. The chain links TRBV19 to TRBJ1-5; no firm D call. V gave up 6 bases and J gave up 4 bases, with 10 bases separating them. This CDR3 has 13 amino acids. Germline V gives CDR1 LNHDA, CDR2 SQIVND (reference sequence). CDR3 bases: TGTGCCAGTAGGGACCCAGGAAATCAGCCCCAGCATTTT. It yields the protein CASRDPGNQPQHF.

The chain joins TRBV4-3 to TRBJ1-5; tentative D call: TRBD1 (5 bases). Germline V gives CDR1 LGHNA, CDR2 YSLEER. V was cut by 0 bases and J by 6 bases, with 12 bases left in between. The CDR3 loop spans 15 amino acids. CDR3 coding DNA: TGCGCCAGCAGCCAAGATAAGGCAGGGTTTCAGCCCCAGCATTTT. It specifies CASSQDKAGFQPQHF.

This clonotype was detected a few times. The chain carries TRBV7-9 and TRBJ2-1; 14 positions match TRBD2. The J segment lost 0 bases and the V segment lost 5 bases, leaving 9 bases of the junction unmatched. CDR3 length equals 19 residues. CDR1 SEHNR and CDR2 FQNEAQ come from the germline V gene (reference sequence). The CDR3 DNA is TGTGCCAGCAGCCCGAGACTAGCGGGGGGGCATGTCTCCTACAATGAGCAGTTCTTC. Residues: CASSPRLAGGHVSYNEQFF. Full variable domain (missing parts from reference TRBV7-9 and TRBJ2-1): DTGVSQNPRHKITKRGQNVTFRCDPISEHNRLYWYRQTLGQGPEFLTYFQNEAQLEKSRLLSDRFSAERPKGSFSTLEIQRTEQGDSAMYLCASSPRLAGGHVSYNEQFFGPGTRLTVL.

The CDR3 DNA reads as TGTGCCAGCAGTTATTGGGGCTACGATGGAGAGCAGTACTTC. Its protein is CASSYWGYDGEQYF. V gene TRBV12-3 or TRBV12-4 combines with J gene TRBJ2-7; perhaps TRBD1 as D (5 bases). The V and J ends lost 4 bases and 7 bases respectively, with 17 bases between them. The CDR3 covers 14 residues.

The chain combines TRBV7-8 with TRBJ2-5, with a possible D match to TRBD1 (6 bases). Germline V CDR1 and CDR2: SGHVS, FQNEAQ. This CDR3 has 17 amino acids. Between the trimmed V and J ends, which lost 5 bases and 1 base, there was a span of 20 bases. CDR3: CASSRFFGQNSQETQYF. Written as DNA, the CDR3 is TGTGCCAGCAGCCGCTTTTTTGGACAGAACTCCCAAGAGACCCAGTACTTC.

Here the CDR3 reads CASSLAGTGPQPQHF. CDR3 nucleotides: TGTGCCAGCAGTTTAGCTGGGACAGGGCCTCAGCCCCAGCATTTT. The rearrangement joins TRBV12-3 or TRBV12-4 to TRBJ1-5, with 9 positions matching TRBD1. The CDR3 has 15 residues. Trimming cost V 0 bases and J 6 bases; bases outside gene matches: 3.

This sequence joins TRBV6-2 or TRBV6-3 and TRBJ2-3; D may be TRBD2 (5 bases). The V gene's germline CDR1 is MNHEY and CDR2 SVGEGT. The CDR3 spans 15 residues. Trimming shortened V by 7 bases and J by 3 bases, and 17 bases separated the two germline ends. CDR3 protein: CASTNTGFSTDTQYF. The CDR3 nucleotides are TGTGCCAGCACCAACACGGGGTTCTCAACAGATACGCAGTATTTT.

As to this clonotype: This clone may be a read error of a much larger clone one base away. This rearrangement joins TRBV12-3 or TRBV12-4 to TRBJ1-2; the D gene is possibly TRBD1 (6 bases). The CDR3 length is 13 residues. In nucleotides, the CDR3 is TGTGCCAGCAGCCCAGGACAGCTCTATGTCTACACCTTC. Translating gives CASSPGQLYVYTF.

CDR3: CASSWTDRANQPQHF. As DNA, the CDR3 is TGTGCCAGCAGTTGGACCGACAGGGCGAACCAGCCCCAGCATTTT. This rearrangement joins TRBV6-6 to TRBJ1-5; 7 bases map to TRBD1. After removal of 4 bases from V and 7 bases from J, the junction contained 10 bases not matched to a gene. Germline CDR1 MNHNY, CDR2 SVGAGI (reference sequence). The CDR3 has 15 amino acids.

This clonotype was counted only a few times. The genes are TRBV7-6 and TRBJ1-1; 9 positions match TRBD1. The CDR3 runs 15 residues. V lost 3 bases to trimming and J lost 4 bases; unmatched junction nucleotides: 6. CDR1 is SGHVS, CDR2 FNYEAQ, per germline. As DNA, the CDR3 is TGTGCCAGCAGCTTGAGGACAGGGGCCGCCACTGAAGCTTTCTTT. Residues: CASSLRTGAATEAFF.